These 5 T cell receptor beta chains originate from one sample sequenced in a study of regulatory T cells in long-lasting Graves disease (dated by TCRdb to the early 2020s). The time point label corresponds to: newly diagnosed GD, antithyroid drugs for less than 3 months. For both TCR sequencing and RNA sequencing, RNA was extracted from PBMCs using TRIzol. To prepare the library, multiplex PCR was applied. For sequencing, an Illumina HiSeq 4000 was employed. To build TCR beta libraries, CDR3 regions were amplified by Arm-PCR using iRepertoire HTBI primers. TCRdb applied fastp at Q25 and MiXCR to the public reads, then kept only in-frame beta chains. A single entry per CDR3 protein holds the most common genes and DNA from its merged rows. The sample records about 470,000 distinct CDR3 sequences, 15% to 20% of which are singletons. Of the sample, 12% is held by the ten largest clones. These data are also associated with another study on T cells in Graves' hyperthyroidism and ophthalmopathy.

The sample in question was peripheral blood mononuclear cells (PBMCs), obtained at new diagnosis, from a patient treated with antithyroid drugs. The receptor source for this set is a man aged 35-49 years with Graves disease. Donor details come from another sample of the same person, matched by shared clones.

With respect to this clonotype: A far larger clone differs by one base, so this is likely a read error. The V gene is TRBV12-3 or TRBV12-4, the J gene TRBJ2-7; 13 bases agree with TRBD2. With V trimmed by 10 bases and J by 6 bases, 6 bases remained unmatched. The CDR3 length is 13 residues. CDR3 sequence: CATRTSGSCEQYF. The CDR3 bases are TGTGCCACCCGGACTAGCGGGAGTTGCGAGCAGTACTTC.

This clonotype was seen repeatedly, ten times or more. CDR3 sequence reads: CASTWGRAAYNEQFF. The CDR3 region has the DNA TGTGCCAGCACCTGGGGGAGGGCCGCCTACAATGAGCAGTTCTTC. The chain combines TRBV12-3 or TRBV12-4 with TRBJ2-1, with 7 bases fitting TRBD2. This CDR3 has 15 amino acids. V lost 7 bases and J lost 2; bases outside the gene matches: 8.

This clonotype was counted at least ten times. This rearrangement joins TRBV24-1 to TRBJ1-2; no clear D. There are 14 residues in the CDR3. V shed 3 bases and J shed 2 bases, with 9 bases lying between them. CDR1 is KGHDR and CDR2 is SFDVKD in the germline V gene. The CDR3 loop reads CATSDDGRNYGYTF. The CDR3 nucleotides read TGTGCCACCAGTGATGATGGGCGGAACTATGGCTACACCTTC.

The table lists this clonotype with many counts. One end of the junction fails to match germline, which may point to a read error. The V and J genes are TRBV5-1 and TRBJ2-3; D is unclear. From germline, CDR1 is SGHRS and CDR2 YFSETQ. This CDR3 is 12 amino acids long. The CDR3 DNA sequence: TGTGCCACACGCTCTAGCACAGATACGCAGTATTTT. Translated, it gives CATRSSTDTQYF. Combining the CDR3 with reference TRBV5-1 and TRBJ2-3 gives the whole variable domain KAGVTQTPRYLIKTRGQQVTLSCSPISGHRSVSWYQQTPGQGLQFLFEYFSETQRNKGNFPGRFSGRQFSNSRSEMNVSTLELGDSALYLCATRSSTDTQYFGPGTRLTVL.

Ten or more counts support this clonotype. This rearrangement joins TRBV7-9 to TRBJ2-7; D not resolved. V lost 4 bases and J 0 bases, leaving 10 bases between the germline ends. There are 14 residues in the CDR3. The germline V gene has CDR1 SEHNR and CDR2 FQNEAQ (reference sequence). CDR3 nucleotide sequence: TGTGCCAGCAGCTCCGATATTAGCTCCTACGAGCAGTACTTC. Translation: CASSSDISSYEQYF.